Listed here are 15 T cell receptor beta chains from one sample, sequenced in a study of blood T cell repertoires in COVID-19. TCRdb's copy holds only in-frame clones and misses some; the assay was immunoSEQ multiplex PCR. The sample has roughly 250,000 clones, more than 75% seen once. The specimen was PBMCs or T cells enriched from blood (not recorded which). Receptor source: a woman aged 40 to 55 with acute COVID-19.

V is TRBV24-1 and J is TRBJ1-2; TRBD1 aligns across 12 bases. The CDR3 is 15 amino acids. Trimming at V came to 4 bases and at J to 7 bases, leaving 6 bases not matched to a gene. Germline V lookup: CDR1 KGHDR, CDR2 SFDVKD. Here the CDR3 reads CATSEPGTGGRGYTF. The CDR3, as DNA: TGTGCCACCAGTGAGCCCGGGACAGGGGGCCGTGGCTACACCTTC.

The V gene is TRBV6-5, the J gene TRBJ2-2; 11 bases agree with TRBD1. There are 15 residues in the CDR3. V lost 6 bases and J lost 4; bases outside the gene matches: 4. CDR1 MNHEY and CDR2 SVGAGI come from the germline V gene. CDR3 sequence: CASRWGTGGTGELFF. In DNA, the CDR3 is TGTGCCAGCAGGTGGGGGACAGGGGGCACCGGGGAGCTGTTTTTT.

This chain links TRBV15 with TRBJ2-5, with D possibly being TRBD1 (6 bases). The ends were cut back, 7 bases at V and 14 bases at J, with 17 bases in the middle. The CDR3 contains 11 residues. Germline V gene data show CDR1 as LNHNV and CDR2 as YYDKDF (reference sequence). CDR3 protein: CATMGAGHIYF. In DNA form, the CDR3 reads TGTGCCACCATGGGGGCTGGACACATATACTTC.

The chain links TRBV3-1 (or the pseudogene TRBV3-2) to TRBJ1-4; D is ambiguous. V was trimmed by 0 bases and J by 7 bases, leaving 12 bases between them. Looked up from germline, CDR1 is LGHDT and CDR2 is YNNKEL (reference sequence). The CDR3 loop spans 15 amino acids. The DNA for the CDR3 is TGTGCCAGCAGCCAAGACTACAGCCCAATTGAAAAACTGTTTTTT. Translation: CASSQDYSPIEKLFF.

The chain combines TRBV18 with TRBJ1-4; D remains ambiguous. CDR3 length: 15 residues. Germline V gene data show CDR1 as KGHSH and CDR2 as LQKENI. Trimming left V 3 bases short and J 3 bases short, with 11 bases between. The CDR3 DNA sequence: TGTGCCAGCTCACCCAATGATAACTCTAATGAAAAACTGTTTTTT. Translating it yields CASSPNDNSNEKLFF. The whole variable domain, filled in from reference TRBV18 and TRBJ1-4, reads NAGVMQNPRHLVRRRGQEARLRCSPMKGHSHVYWYRQLPEEGLKFMVYLQKENIIDESGMPKERFSAEFPKEGPSILRIQQVVRGDSAAYFCASSPNDNSNEKLFFGSGTQLSVL.

The chain recombines TRBV30 with TRBJ1-1, with D unclear. The V and J ends lost 4 bases and 0 bases respectively, with 6 bases between them. Germline values: CDR1 GTSNPN, CDR2 SVGIG (reference sequence). The CDR3 covers 12 residues. The CDR3 region has the DNA TGTGCCTGGAAGAGTATGAACACTGAAGCTTTCTTT. This translates into CAWKSMNTEAFF.

This clone has only one observation. The V and J genes are TRBV19 and TRBJ2-2, with 10 bases matching TRBD2. The V gene end was trimmed by 4 bases and the J gene end by 5 bases; junction bases not matched to a gene: 4. Germline V gives CDR1 LNHDA, CDR2 SQIVND (reference sequence). The CDR3 has 15 amino acids. CDR3 bases: TGTGCCAGTAGTAGGACTAGCGGAGGGACCGGGGAGCTGTTTTTT. Residues: CASSRTSGGTGELFF.

The DNA of the CDR3 is TGCAGCGTTGGAGGCGGGGGGCGGAACATTCAGTACTTC. Protein product: CSVGGGGRNIQYF. V is TRBV29-1 and J is TRBJ2-4, with 8 nucleotides matching TRBD2. Looked up from germline, CDR1 is SQVTM and CDR2 is ANQGSEA. J gave up 7 bases and V 4 bases, and 6 bases lay outside the gene matches. CDR3 length: 13 amino acids.

The V gene is TRBV20-1, the J gene TRBJ1-1; D is undetermined. This CDR3 comprises 13 residues. V lost 3 bases and J lost 2, with 10 bases in between. CDR1 is DFQATT and CDR2 is SNEGSKA in the germline V gene (reference sequence). CDR3 loop: CSASFLRNTEAFF. CDR3 coding DNA: TGCAGTGCTAGTTTTCTTAGAAACACTGAAGCTTTCTTT.

The chain couples TRBV18 to TRBJ2-2; D remains ambiguous. The germline CDR1 and CDR2 sequences are KGHSH and LQKENI. This CDR3 has 13 residues. V dropped 3 bases and J dropped 0 bases, with 2 bases sitting between them. For the CDR3, the DNA is TGTGCCAGCTCACCCGCGAACACCGGGGAGCTGTTTTTT. Protein sequence: CASSPANTGELFF.

This clone was seen only once. V gene TRBV30 combines with J gene TRBJ1-2; TRBD1 matches at 8 bases. Trimming removed 0 bases from V and 8 bases from J; junction bases left unmatched: 14. The CDR3 extends over 16 amino acids. Per the germline V gene, CDR1 is GTSNPN and CDR2 is SVGIG (reference sequence). The CDR3 bases are TGTGCCTGGAGTGTACGAGGGGGGCAGGGGGCTTTCGGCTACACCTTC. As protein: CAWSVRGGQGAFGYTF.

The chain couples TRBV6-5 to TRBJ2-1; 8 positions match TRBD1. This CDR3 is 16 amino acids long. V shed 4 bases and J 5 bases; nucleotides not matched to a gene: 10. Germline CDR1 MNHEY, CDR2 SVGAGI. The CDR3 DNA sequence: TGTGCCAGCAGTTCCCGATACGGGACAGGAAACAATGAGCAGTTCTTC. Encoded protein: CASSSRYGTGNNEQFF.

The CDR3 protein is CAISEAGTTSEQFF. In nucleotides, the CDR3 is TGTGCCATCAGTGAGGCCGGGACTACTTCTGAGCAGTTCTTC. This chain links TRBV10-3 with TRBJ2-1; TRBD2 agrees at 7 bases. Germline assignment: CDR1 ENHRY and CDR2 SYGVKD. The CDR3 runs 14 residues. V lost 2 bases to trimming and J lost 9 bases; unmatched junction nucleotides: 7.

The chain employs TRBV2 and TRBJ2-1; the match to TRBD2 covers 13 bases. Trimming cost V 7 bases and J 10 bases; bases outside gene matches: 10. CDR3 length: 15 amino acids. CDR1 and CDR2 (germline): SNHLY, FYNNEI. The CDR3 sequence is CASKGGLAGIGEQFF. The CDR3 region has the DNA TGTGCCAGCAAAGGGGGACTAGCGGGAATTGGCGAGCAGTTCTTC.

The CDR3 protein is CASSPSVHFNTEAFF. As DNA, the CDR3 is TGCGCCAGCAGCCCTTCGGTCCACTTCAACACTGAAGCTTTCTTT. The rearrangement uses TRBV4-1 and TRBJ1-1; D is unclear. Germline loops: CDR1 MGHRA, CDR2 YSYEKL. This CDR3 is built from 15 residues. Trimming took 4 bases from V and 2 from J, leaving 14 bases between them.